Listed here are 2 T cell receptor beta chains from one sample, sequenced in a study of post-analysis software for immune sequencing data. Their target antigens are unknown. General study findings and limits: Roughly five TRBV segments, including TRBV5-6, TRBV5-1 and TRBV20-1, were more frequent in patients than controls.

Included in the TCR beta cDNA libraries were unique molecular identifiers. TCRdb redid the calling of the PCR reads with MiXCR, one entry per CDR3 protein. The sample includes 250,000 to 300,000 distinct CDR3 sequences, 36% seen only once; the top ten take around 4.8%. Specimen: blood. The source is a girl aged 10-17 years with multiple sclerosis.

This sequence joins TRBV19 and TRBJ1-1; weak D call: TRBD1 (5 bases). Trimming left V 3 bases short and J 5 bases short, with 13 bases between. The length of the CDR3 is 14 residues. CDR1 LNHDA and CDR2 SQIVND come from the germline V gene (reference sequence). The CDR3 bases are TGTGCCAGTAGTATGCTGGCGGGGGGGACTGAAGCTTTCTTT. Protein sequence: CASSMLAGGTEAFF. Filled out from reference TRBV19 and TRBJ1-1, the complete variable domain reads DGGITQSPKYLFRKEGQNVTLSCEQNLNHDAMYWYRQDPGQGLRLIYYSQIVNDFQKGDIAEGYSVSREKKESFPLTVTSAQKNPTAFYLCASSMLAGGTEAFFGQGTRLTVV.

This clonotype was detected many times. The chain uses TRBV3-1 and TRBJ1-2; 7 nucleotides align to TRBD1. This CDR3 is 16 amino acids long. Per the germline V gene, CDR1 is LGHDT and CDR2 is YNNKEL (reference sequence). After removal of 6 bases from V and 1 base from J, the junction contained 11 bases not matched to a gene. The CDR3 bases are TGTGCCAGCAGTTCAGCCTGGGACAGTGATAACTATGGCTACACCTTC. Translation: CASSSAWDSDNYGYTF.